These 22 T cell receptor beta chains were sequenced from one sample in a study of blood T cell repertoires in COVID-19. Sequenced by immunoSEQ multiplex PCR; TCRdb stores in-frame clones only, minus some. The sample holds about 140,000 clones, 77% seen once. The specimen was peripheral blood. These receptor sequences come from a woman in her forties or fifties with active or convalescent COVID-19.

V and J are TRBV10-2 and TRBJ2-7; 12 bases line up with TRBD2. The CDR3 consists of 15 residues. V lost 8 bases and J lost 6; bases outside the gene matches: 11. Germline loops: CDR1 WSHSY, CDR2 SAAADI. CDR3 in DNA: TGCGCCAGCCGCGGACTAGCGGGAATGGAACTCGAGCAGTACTTC. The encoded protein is CASRGLAGMELEQYF.

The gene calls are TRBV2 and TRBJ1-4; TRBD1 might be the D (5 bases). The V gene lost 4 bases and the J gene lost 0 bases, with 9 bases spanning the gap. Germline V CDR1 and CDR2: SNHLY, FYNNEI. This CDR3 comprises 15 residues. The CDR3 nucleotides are TGTGCCAGCAGTGCGGGGGGAGCAACTAATGAAAAACTGTTTTTT. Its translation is CASSAGGATNEKLFF.

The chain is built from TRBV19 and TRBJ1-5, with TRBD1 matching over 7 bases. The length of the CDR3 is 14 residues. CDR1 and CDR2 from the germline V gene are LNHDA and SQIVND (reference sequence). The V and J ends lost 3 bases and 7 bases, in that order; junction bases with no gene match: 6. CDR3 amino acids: CASSMVTGRQPQHF. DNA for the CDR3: TGTGCCAGTAGTATGGTGACAGGGAGGCAGCCCCAGCATTTT.

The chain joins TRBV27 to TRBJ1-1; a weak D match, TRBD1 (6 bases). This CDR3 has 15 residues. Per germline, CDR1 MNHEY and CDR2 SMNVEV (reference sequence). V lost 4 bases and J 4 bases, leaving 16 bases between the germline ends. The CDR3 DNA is TGTGCCAGCAGTTCGCCCGGGAGGGGGGCCACTGAAGCTTTCTTT. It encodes CASSSPGRGATEAFF.

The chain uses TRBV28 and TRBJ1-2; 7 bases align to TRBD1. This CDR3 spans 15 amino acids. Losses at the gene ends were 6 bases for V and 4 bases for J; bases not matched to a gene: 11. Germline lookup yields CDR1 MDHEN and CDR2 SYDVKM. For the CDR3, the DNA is TGTGCCAGCAGCCCAGGGCAGGGGGGTAGCTATGGCTACACCTTC. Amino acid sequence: CASSPGQGGSYGYTF.

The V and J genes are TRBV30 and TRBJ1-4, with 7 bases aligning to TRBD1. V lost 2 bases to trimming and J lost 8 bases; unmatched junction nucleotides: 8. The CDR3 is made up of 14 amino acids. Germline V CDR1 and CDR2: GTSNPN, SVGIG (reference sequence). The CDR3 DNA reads TGTGCCTGGAGTTCGACAGGGTCTGGGGAAAAACTGTTTTTT. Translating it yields CAWSSTGSGEKLFF.

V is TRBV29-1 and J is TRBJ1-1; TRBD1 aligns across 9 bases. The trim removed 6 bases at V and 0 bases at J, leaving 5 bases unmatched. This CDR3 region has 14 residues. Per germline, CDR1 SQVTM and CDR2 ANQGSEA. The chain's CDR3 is CSVAGTGLNTEAFF. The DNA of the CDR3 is TGCAGCGTGGCCGGGACAGGGTTGAACACTGAAGCTTTCTTT.

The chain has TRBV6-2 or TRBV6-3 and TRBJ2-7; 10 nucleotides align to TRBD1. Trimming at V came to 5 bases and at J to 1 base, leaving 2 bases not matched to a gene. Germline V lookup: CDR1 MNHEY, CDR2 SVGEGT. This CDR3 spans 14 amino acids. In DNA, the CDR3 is TGTGCCAGCAGTAGACAGGGGGCGTCCTACGAGCAGTACTTC. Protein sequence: CASSRQGASYEQYF.

The CDR3, as DNA: TGCGCCAGCAGCCAAGATATAGGGGTTAGCAATCAGCCCCAGCATTTT. Its translation is CASSQDIGVSNQPQHF. The rearrangement links TRBV4-3 to TRBJ1-5, with a weak D call TRBD1 (5 bases). V was pared by 0 bases and J by 0 bases, with 9 bases between. The CDR3 has 16 amino acids. In germline, CDR1 is LGHNA, CDR2 YSLEER.

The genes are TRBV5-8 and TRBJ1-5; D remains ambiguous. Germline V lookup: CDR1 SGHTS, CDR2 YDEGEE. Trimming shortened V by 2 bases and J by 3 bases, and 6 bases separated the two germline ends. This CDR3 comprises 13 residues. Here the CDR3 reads CASSLQLNQPQHF. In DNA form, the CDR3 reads TGTGCCAGCAGCTTACAGCTCAATCAGCCCCAGCATTTT.

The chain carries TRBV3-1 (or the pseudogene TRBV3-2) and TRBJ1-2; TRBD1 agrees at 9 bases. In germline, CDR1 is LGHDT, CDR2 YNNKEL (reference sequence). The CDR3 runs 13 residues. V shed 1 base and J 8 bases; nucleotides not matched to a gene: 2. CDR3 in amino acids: CASSQATGGGYTF. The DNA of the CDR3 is TGTGCCAGCAGCCAAGCGACAGGGGGAGGCTACACCTTC.

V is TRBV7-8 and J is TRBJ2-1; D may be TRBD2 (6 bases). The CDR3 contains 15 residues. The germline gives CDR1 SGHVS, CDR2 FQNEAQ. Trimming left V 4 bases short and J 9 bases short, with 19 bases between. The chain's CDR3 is CASSSTRPGRGEQFF. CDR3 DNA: TGTGCCAGCAGCTCAACTAGACCAGGGCGGGGTGAGCAGTTCTTC.

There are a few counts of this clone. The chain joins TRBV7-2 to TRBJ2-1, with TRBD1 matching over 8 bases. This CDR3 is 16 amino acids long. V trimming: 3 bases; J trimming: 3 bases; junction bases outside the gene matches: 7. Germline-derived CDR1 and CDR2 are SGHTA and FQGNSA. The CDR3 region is CASSFEPGTGYNEQFF. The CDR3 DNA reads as TGTGCCAGCAGCTTCGAACCCGGGACAGGCTACAATGAGCAGTTCTTC.

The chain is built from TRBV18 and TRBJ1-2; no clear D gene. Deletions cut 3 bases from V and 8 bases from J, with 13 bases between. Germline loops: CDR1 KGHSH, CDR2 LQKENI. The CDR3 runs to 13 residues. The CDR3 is CASSPQVQEGYTF. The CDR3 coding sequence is TGTGCCAGCTCACCTCAGGTCCAGGAAGGCTACACCTTC.

The CDR3 here is CASSEGRSANSPLHF. In nucleotides, the CDR3 is TGTGCCAGCAGTGAAGGGAGGTCCGCGAATTCACCCCTCCACTTT. The chain carries TRBV6-1 and TRBJ1-6; D is uncertain. Between the trimmed V and J ends, which lost 1 base and 7 bases, there was a span of 11 bases. Germline-derived CDR1 and CDR2 are MNHNS and SASEGT. This CDR3 region has 15 residues.

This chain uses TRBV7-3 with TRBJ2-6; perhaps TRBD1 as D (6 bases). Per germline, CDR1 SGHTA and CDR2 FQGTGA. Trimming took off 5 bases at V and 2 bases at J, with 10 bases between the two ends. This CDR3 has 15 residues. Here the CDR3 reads CASSETGPGANVLTF. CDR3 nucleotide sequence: TGTGCCAGCAGCGAAACAGGGCCTGGGGCCAACGTCCTGACTTTC.

CDR3 bases: TGTGCCAGCAGTTCACCAGGGGGCAACACTGAAGCTTTCTTT. Encoded protein: CASSSPGGNTEAFF. The chain has TRBV27 and TRBJ1-1, with 8 bases lining up with TRBD1. CDR3 size: 14 residues. CDR1 MNHEY and CDR2 SMNVEV come from the germline V gene (reference sequence). V trimming: 4 bases; J trimming: 2 bases; junction bases outside the gene matches: 3.

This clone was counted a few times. The CDR3 loop reads CASSFLQGLYGYTF. The CDR3 bases are TGTGCCAGCAGTTTCTTACAGGGCCTCTATGGCTACACCTTC. This chain links TRBV27 with TRBJ1-2, with a weak D call TRBD1 (6 bases). Germline CDR1 MNHEY, CDR2 SMNVEV (reference sequence). The V end lost 3 bases, the J end lost 4 bases, and 12 bases lay between the germline ends. This CDR3 comprises 14 residues.

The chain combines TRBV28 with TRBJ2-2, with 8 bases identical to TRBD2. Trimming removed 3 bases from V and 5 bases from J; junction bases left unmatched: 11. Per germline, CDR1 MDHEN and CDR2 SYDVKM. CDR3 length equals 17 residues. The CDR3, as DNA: TGTGCCAGCAGTTTCGGACTAGCCCGAAGACGGACCGGGGAGCTGTTTTTT. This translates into CASSFGLARRRTGELFF.

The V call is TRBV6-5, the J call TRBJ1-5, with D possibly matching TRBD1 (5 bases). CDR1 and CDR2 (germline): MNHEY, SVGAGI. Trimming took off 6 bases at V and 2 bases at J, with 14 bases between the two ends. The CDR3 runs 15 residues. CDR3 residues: CASRPGGGGNQPQHF. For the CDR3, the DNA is TGTGCCAGCAGGCCTGGGGGAGGGGGCAATCAGCCCCAGCATTTT.

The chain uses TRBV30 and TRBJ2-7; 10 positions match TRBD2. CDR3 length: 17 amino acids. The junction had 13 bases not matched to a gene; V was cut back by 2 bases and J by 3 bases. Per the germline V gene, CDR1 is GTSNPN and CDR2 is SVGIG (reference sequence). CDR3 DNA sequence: TGTGCCTGGAGTCGCAGCAGCGGGAGGGCCGGTCGCTACGAGCAGTACTTC. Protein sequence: CAWSRSSGRAGRYEQYF.

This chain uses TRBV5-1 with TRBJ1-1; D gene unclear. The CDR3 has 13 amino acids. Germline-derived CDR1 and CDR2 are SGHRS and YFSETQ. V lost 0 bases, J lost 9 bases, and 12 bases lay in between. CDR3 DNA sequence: TGCGCCAGCAGCTTGGATGGAGGTGGGAAAGCTTTCTTT. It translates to CASSLDGGGKAFF.